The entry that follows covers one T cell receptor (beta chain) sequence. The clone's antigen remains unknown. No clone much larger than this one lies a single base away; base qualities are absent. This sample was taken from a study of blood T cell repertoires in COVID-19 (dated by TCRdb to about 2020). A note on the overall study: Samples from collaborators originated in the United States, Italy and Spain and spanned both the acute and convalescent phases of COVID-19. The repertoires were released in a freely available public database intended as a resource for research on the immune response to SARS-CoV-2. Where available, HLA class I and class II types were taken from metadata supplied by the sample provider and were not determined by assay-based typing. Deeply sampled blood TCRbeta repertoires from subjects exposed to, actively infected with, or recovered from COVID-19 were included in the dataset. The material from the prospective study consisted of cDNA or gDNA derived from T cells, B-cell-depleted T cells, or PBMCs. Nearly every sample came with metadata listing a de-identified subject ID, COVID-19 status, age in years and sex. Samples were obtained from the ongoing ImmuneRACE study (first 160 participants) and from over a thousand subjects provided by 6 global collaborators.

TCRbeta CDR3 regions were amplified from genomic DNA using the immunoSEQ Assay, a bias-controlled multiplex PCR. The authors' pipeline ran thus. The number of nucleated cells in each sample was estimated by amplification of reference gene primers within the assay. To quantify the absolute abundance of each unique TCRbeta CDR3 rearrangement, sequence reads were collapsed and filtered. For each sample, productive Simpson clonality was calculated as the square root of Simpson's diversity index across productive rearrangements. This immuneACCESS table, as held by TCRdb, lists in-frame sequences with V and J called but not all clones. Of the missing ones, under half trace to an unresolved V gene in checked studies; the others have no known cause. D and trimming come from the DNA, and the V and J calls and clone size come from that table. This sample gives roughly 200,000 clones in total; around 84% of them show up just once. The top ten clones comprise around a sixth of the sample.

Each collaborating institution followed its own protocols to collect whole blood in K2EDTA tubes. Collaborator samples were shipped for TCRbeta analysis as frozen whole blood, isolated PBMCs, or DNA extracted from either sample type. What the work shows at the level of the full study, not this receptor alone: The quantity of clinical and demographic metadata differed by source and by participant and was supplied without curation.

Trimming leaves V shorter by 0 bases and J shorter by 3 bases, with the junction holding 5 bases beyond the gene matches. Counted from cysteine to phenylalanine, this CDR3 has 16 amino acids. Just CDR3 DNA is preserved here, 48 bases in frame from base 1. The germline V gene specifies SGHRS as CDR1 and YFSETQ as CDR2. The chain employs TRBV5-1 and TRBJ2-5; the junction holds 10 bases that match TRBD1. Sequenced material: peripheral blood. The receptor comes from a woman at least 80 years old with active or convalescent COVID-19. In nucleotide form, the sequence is TGCGCCAGCAGCTTGGGGACCGGGACAGGGGAAGAGACCCAGTACTTC. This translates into CASSLGTGTGEETQYF.